What follows are 15 T cell receptor beta chains derived from one specimen sequenced in a study of blood T cell repertoires in COVID-19. Generated by immunoSEQ multiplex PCR, the TCRdb table keeps only in-frame clones and is missing some. The table lists about 300,000 clones, approximately 88% of them singletons. Sequencing was performed on peripheral blood. The receptor source for this set is a woman between 25 and 40 years old with COVID-19, enrolled during active disease.

The table lists this clone with a few counts. J is TRBJ2-1 and V is TRBV19, with 8 bases that match TRBD2. With V trimmed by 1 base and J by 6 bases, 5 bases remained unmatched. The CDR3 extends over 15 amino acids. Germline V gene sequence: CDR1 LNHDA, CDR2 SQIVND (reference sequence). The DNA of the CDR3 is TGTGCCAGTAGTATAGCGGGGGGGGCCCCCAATGAGCAGTTCTTC. This sequence encodes CASSIAGGAPNEQFF.

This chain joins TRBV28 and TRBJ1-2; unclear D gene. Germline V lookup: CDR1 MDHEN, CDR2 SYDVKM. CDR3 length: 12 residues. V was pared by 5 bases and J by 10 bases, with 14 bases between. The DNA of the CDR3 is TGTGCCAGCAGTCCCCCGGGGAGGAACTACACCTTC. This translates into CASSPPGRNYTF.

On this clone: This sample also contains other DNA sequences that code for the same CDR3. V is TRBV7-2 and J is TRBJ1-1; D gene ambiguous. The CDR3 contains 13 residues. Trimming took 4 bases from V and 2 from J, leaving 8 bases between them. The V gene's germline CDR1 is SGHTA and CDR2 FQGNSA. CDR3 protein: CASSSGGNTEAFF. The CDR3 nucleotides are TGTGCCAGCAGCTCGGGAGGAAACACTGAAGCTTTCTTT.

V gene TRBV2 combines with J gene TRBJ1-4; the D gene is possibly TRBD1 (6 bases). This CDR3 region has 13 residues. V dropped 7 bases and J dropped 12 bases, with 18 bases sitting between them. CDR1 is SNHLY, CDR2 FYNNEI, per germline. The CDR3 is CASTKRQDSELFF. CDR3 nucleotide sequence: TGTGCCAGCACAAAAAGACAGGATTCAGAACTGTTTTTT.

V gene TRBV10-3 combines with J gene TRBJ1-1, with D maybe TRBD1 (5 bases). The CDR3 runs 13 residues. The V end was cut by 3 bases, the J end by 3 bases, with 8 bases between. Looked up from germline, CDR1 is ENHRY and CDR2 is SYGVKD. The CDR3 DNA follows: TGTGCCATCAGTGAAGGGGCCTACACTGAAGCTTTCTTT. It specifies CAISEGAYTEAFF.

This clone showed up just a few times. V usage is TRBV27 and J usage is TRBJ2-7; D uncertain. The CDR3 covers 13 residues. Trimming took off 4 bases at V and 9 bases at J, with 16 bases between the two ends. Germline V lookup: CDR1 MNHEY, CDR2 SMNVEV (reference sequence). CDR3 sequence reads: CASSSSPGPGQYF. The DNA of the CDR3 is TGTGCCAGCAGTTCCTCCCCGGGTCCCGGGCAGTACTTC.

This clone was picked up one time. This chain uses TRBV28 with TRBJ2-5, with a weak D call TRBD1 (5 bases). The CDR3 extends over 14 amino acids. V gave up 6 bases and J gave up 0 bases, with 11 bases separating them. CDR1 and CDR2 (germline): MDHEN, SYDVKM. CDR3 loop: CASRMTAYQETQYF. The DNA for the CDR3 is TGTGCCAGCAGGATGACAGCTTACCAAGAGACCCAGTACTTC. Filled out from reference TRBV28 and TRBJ2-5, the complete variable domain reads DVKVTQSSRYLVKRTGEKVFLECVQDMDHENMFWYRQDPGLGLRLIYFSYDVKMKEKGDIPEGYSVSREKKERFSLILESASTNQTSMYLCASRMTAYQETQYFGPGTRLLVL.

This CDR3 is CASSLDPTATEAFF. As DNA, the CDR3 is TGTGCCAGCAGCTTAGATCCCACAGCCACTGAAGCTTTCTTT. The chain employs TRBV7-2 and TRBJ1-1; D unclear. This CDR3 has 14 residues. Germline V gives CDR1 SGHTA, CDR2 FQGNSA. Trimming cost V 1 base and J 4 bases, with 10 bases left between them. The full variable domain, its missing parts supplied by reference TRBV7-2 and TRBJ1-1, is GAGVSQSPSNKVTEKGKDVELRCDPISGHTALYWYRQSLGQGLEFLIYFQGNSAPDKSGLPSDRFSAERTGGSVSTLTIQRTQQEDSAVYLCASSLDPTATEAFFGQGTRLTVV.

The chain couples TRBV19 to TRBJ1-4; no firm D call. In germline, CDR1 is LNHDA, CDR2 SQIVND (reference sequence). V was pared by 6 bases and J by 6 bases, with 20 bases between. The CDR3 spans 16 residues. The CDR3 sequence is CASSPGPTGIDEKLFF. The CDR3 coding sequence is TGTGCCAGTAGCCCCGGACCAACCGGGATTGATGAAAAACTGTTTTTT.

V usage is TRBV27 and J usage is TRBJ1-1, with D perhaps matching TRBD1 (5 bases). Germline values: CDR1 MNHEY, CDR2 SMNVEV (reference sequence). V lost 0 bases, J lost 1 base, and 6 bases lay in between. This CDR3 has 14 amino acids. In DNA form, the CDR3 reads TGTGCCAGCAGTTTATCAAGGGGGAACACTGAAGCTTTCTTT. It codes for CASSLSRGNTEAFF.

The chain combines TRBV28 with TRBJ2-1, with TRBD1 matching 8 bases. The CDR3 loop spans 15 amino acids. V lost 6 bases and J lost 5; bases outside the gene matches: 9. Germline assignment: CDR1 MDHEN and CDR2 SYDVKM. DNA of the CDR3: TGTGCCAGCAGGCCTACCGGGACAGGTAACAATGAGCAGTTCTTC. Translating gives CASRPTGTGNNEQFF.

The chain recombines TRBV7-3 with TRBJ2-7; no clear D gene. CDR3 length equals 13 residues. Germline assignment: CDR1 SGHTA and CDR2 FQGTGA. V lost 2 bases and J lost 1, with 6 bases in between. The CDR3 here is CASSLSSSYEQYF. The CDR3 DNA reads as TGTGCCAGCAGCTTATCGAGTTCCTACGAGCAGTACTTC.

The chain joins TRBV18 to TRBJ2-7; D may be TRBD2 (6 bases). Trimming took off 6 bases at V and 6 bases at J, with 15 bases between the two ends. The CDR3 length is 13 residues. Looked up from germline, CDR1 is KGHSH and CDR2 is LQKENI. CDR3: CASSFGGEREQYV. The CDR3 DNA follows: TGTGCCAGCTCTTTTGGCGGGGAGCGCGAGCAGTACGTC.

This clone was picked up one time. J is TRBJ1-2 and V is TRBV5-6; D gene uncertain. The CDR3 consists of 13 residues. Germline assignment: CDR1 SGHDT and CDR2 YYEEEE. V lost 2 bases and J lost 7, with 12 bases in between. DNA of the CDR3: TGTGCCAGCAGCTTACCCCCCTCGGGTGGCTACACCTTC. It translates to CASSLPPSGGYTF.

The rearrangement links TRBV4-1 to TRBJ2-1; possibly TRBD1 for D (7 bases). The V gene's germline CDR1 is MGHRA and CDR2 YSYEKL. This CDR3 is 18 amino acids long. Between the trimmed V and J ends, which lost 0 bases and 9 bases, there was a span of 24 bases. CDR3 sequence: CASSQDGRPGGSVGEQFF. CDR3 nucleotide sequence: TGCGCCAGCAGCCAAGATGGAAGGCCAGGGGGGTCCGTTGGTGAGCAGTTCTTC.